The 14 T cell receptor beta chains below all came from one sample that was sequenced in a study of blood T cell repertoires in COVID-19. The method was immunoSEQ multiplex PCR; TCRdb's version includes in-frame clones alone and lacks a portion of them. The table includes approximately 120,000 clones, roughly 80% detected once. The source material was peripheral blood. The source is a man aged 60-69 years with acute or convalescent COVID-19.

The CDR3 DNA is TGTGCCAGTAAGGAGACGTCGACCGGGGAGCTGTTTTTT. Translation: CASKETSTGELFF. This chain links TRBV19 with TRBJ2-2, with D unclear. V shed 7 bases and J shed 5 bases, with 11 bases lying between them. Germline V gene sequence: CDR1 LNHDA, CDR2 SQIVND (reference sequence). The CDR3 runs 13 residues.

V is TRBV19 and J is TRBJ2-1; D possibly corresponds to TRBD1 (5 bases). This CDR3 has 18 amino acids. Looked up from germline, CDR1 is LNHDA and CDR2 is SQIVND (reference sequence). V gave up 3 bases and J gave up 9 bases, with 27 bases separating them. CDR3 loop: CASSISPRRSTDTGEQFF. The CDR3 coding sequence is TGTGCCAGTAGTATCTCCCCGCGACGGTCTACAGACACAGGTGAGCAGTTCTTC.

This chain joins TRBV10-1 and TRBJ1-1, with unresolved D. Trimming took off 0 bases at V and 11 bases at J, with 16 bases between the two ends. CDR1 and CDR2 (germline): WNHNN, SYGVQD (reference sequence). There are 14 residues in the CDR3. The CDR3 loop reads CASSESEPPTGAFF. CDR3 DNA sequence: TGCGCCAGCAGTGAGTCGGAACCCCCCACGGGGGCTTTCTTT.

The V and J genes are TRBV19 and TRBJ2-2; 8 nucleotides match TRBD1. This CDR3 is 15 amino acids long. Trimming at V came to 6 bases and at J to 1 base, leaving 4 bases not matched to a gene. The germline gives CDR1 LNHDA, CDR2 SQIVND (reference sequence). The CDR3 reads CASRRGTGNTGELFF. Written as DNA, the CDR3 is TGTGCCAGTAGGCGCGGGACAGGGAACACCGGGGAGCTGTTTTTT.

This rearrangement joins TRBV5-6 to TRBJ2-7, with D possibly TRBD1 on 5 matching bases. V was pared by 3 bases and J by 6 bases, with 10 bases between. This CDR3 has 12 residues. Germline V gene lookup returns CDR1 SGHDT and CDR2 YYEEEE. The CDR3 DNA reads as TGTGCCAGCAGCTCCCGGACAAGCGAGCAGTACTTC. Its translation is CASSSRTSEQYF.

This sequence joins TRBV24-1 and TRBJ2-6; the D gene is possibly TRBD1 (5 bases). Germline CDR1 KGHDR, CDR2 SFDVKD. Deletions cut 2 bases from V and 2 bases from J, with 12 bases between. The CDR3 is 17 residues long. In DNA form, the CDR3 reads TGTGCCACCAGTGATTCCTCCCCAGGGACTGGGGCCAACGTCCTGACTTTC. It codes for CATSDSSPGTGANVLTF.

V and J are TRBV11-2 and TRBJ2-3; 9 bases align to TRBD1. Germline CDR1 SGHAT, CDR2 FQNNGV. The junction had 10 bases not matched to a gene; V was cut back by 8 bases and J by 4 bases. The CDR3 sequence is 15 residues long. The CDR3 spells CASRHRGLRADTQYF. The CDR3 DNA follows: TGTGCCAGCCGCCACAGGGGGCTAAGGGCAGATACGCAGTATTTT.

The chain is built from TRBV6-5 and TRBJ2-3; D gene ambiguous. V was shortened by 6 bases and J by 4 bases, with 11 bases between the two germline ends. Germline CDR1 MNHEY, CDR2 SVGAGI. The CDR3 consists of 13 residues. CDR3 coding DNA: TGTGCCAGCAGCCTCCAGGTGTCAGATACGCAGTATTTT. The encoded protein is CASSLQVSDTQYF.

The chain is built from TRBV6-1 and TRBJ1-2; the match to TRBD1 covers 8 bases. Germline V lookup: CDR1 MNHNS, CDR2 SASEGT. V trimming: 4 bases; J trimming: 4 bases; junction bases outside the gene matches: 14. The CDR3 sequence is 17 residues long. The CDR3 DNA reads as TGTGCCAGCAGTGCTACAACGAACAGGGGGTACGGCTATGGCTACACCTTC. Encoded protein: CASSATTNRGYGYGYTF.

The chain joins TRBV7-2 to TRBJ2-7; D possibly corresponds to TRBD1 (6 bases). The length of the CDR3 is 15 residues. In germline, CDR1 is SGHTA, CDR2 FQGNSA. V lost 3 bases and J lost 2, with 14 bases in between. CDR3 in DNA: TGTGCCAGCAGCTTCTCGACAGGAGCCGCCTACGAGCAGTACTTC. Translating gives CASSFSTGAAYEQYF.

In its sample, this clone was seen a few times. The CDR3 region is CASSLGQSSTDTQYF. The CDR3 nucleotides are TGTGCCAGCAGCTTAGGGCAGTCTAGCACAGATACGCAGTATTTT. This chain joins TRBV7-9 and TRBJ2-3; D gene uncertain. V shed 1 base and J shed 0 bases, with 8 bases lying between them. Germline CDR1 and CDR2: SEHNR and FQNEAQ (reference sequence). CDR3 length equals 15 residues.

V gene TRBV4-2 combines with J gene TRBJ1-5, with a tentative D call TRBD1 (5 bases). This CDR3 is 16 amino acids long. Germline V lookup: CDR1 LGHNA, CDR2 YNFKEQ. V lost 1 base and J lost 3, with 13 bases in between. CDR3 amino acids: CASSQADRRNNQPQHF. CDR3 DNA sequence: TGTGCCAGCAGCCAAGCCGACAGAAGAAACAATCAGCCCCAGCATTTT.

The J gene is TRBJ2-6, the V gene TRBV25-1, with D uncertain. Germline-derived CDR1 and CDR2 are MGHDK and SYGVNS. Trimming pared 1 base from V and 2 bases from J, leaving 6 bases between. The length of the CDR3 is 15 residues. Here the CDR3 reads CASSESGPGANVLTF. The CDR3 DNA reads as TGTGCCAGCAGTGAATCGGGTCCTGGGGCCAACGTCCTGACTTTC.

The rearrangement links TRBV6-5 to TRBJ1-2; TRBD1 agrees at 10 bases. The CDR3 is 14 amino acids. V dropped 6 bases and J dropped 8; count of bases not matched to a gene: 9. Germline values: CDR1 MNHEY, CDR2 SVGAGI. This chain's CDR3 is CASSDRGPPVGYTF. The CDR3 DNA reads TGTGCCAGCAGCGACAGGGGGCCGCCGGTCGGCTACACCTTC.